This TCR beta chain originates from a study of a mutant IDH1 vaccine in newly diagnosed glioma. Whole-study context: Patients arrived already treated with radiotherapy, temozolomide, or both, most having had both. Study observations and caveats: Pseudoprogression appeared independent of alterations in top peripheral clonotypes.

Worth noting for this clone: Its matching antigen is unknown.

Measured with immunoSEQ multiplex PCR; TCRdb has only the in-frame clones, and not every one. The data hold 40,000 or so clones, with over 85% observed a single time. Time point denoted: baseline, week 1 (first vaccination visit). Noted treatment: pre-vaccination baseline after standard-of-care therapy. This clonotype originated in a man aged 18 to 30 with glioma. This material consisted of PBMCs, taken from a glioma patient treated with radiotherapy, temozolomide or both.

The CDR3 is CASSIVPGGYTF. Written as DNA, the CDR3 is TGTGCCAGTAGTATAGTCCCCGGTGGCTACACCTTC. The V gene is TRBV19, the J gene TRBJ1-2; no definite D call. Germline CDR1 LNHDA, CDR2 SQIVND (reference sequence). The V end was cut by 1 base, the J end by 7 bases, with 7 bases between. The CDR3 extends over 12 amino acids.